This TCR beta chain came from a study of blood T cell repertoires in COVID-19. In the study overall: Spain, Italy and the United States supplied samples that represented acute and convalescent COVID-19. T cells, B-cell-depleted T cells, or PBMCs provided the cDNA or gDNA that served as material.

Per the study methods: How many nucleated cells were present was estimated from reference gene primer amplification. Data came from immunoSEQ multiplex PCR; TCRdb stores just in-frame clones and leaves some out. The DNA was the basis for D and trimming; V, J and clone size are from that table. The sample lists about 300,000 clones, more than 70% occurring once. The CDR3 has 16 amino acids. V was clipped by 5 bases and J by 6 bases; unmatched bases: 13. CDR1 is KGHSH and CDR2 is LQKENI in the germline V gene. The chain joins TRBV18 to TRBJ2-7, with 10 bases that match TRBD1. The receptor was isolated from a woman aged 45-65 years with acute or convalescent COVID-19. Sequencing used peripheral blood. The CDR3 coding sequence is TGTGCCAGCTCATCAAACATTATCGGGACAGGGGTCGAGCAGTACTTC. Translating gives CASSSNIIGTGVEQYF.